The clone carrying this T cell receptor (beta chain) was counted between two and nine times. The antigen is unknown. CDR1 is DFQATT, CDR2 SNEGSKA, per germline (reference sequence). This CDR3 comprises 14 residues. V lost 1 base, J lost 4 bases, and 13 bases lay in between. Each donor supplied roughly 9.2 milliliters of peripheral blood. Then a second PCR, running roughly 6 to 12 cycles, was carried out with a sample-barcoded 5' primer and a J-beta primer mix. Using its own MiXCR run on the 5' RACE reads, TCRdb lists one record per CDR3 protein. The sample has about 1.6 million distinct CDR3 sequences; roughly 32% are singletons. The sample originates from a study of blood T cells in healthy people across ages. Findings and caveats of the study: Age advanced and TCR beta diversity per million T cells fell, roughly linearly.

The sample comprised blood. The origin of this receptor is a woman in her 30s in good health. V is TRBV20-1 and J is TRBJ1-2; possibly TRBD1 for D (5 bases). CDR3 amino acids: CSARGGDLLYGYTF. Written as DNA, the CDR3 is TGCAGTGCTAGAGGAGGGGACCTACTCTATGGCTACACCTTC.